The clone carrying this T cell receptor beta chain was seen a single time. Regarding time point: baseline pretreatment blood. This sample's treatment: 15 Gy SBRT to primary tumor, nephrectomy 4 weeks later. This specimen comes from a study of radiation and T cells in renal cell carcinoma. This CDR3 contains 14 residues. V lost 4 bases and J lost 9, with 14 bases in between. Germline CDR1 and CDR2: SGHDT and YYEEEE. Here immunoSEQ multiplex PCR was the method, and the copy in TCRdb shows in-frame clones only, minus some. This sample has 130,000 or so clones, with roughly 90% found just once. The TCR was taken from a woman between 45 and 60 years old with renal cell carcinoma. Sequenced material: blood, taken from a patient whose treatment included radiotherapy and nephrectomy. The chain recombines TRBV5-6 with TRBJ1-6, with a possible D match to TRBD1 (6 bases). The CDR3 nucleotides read TGTGCCAGCAGCCTCTCCAGGGGTGGTTCACCCCTCCACTTT. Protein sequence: CASSLSRGGSPLHF.